The 28 T cell receptor beta chains below come from one sample, sequenced in a study of molecular identifiers for immune sequencing clone quantification. TCRdb fed the PCR reads into MiXCR, producing one record per CDR3 protein. The sample lists about 86,000 distinct CDR3 sequences, around 25% occurring once. Sequenced: naive CD8+ T cells from blood, with Jurkat cell RNA spiked in. Subset: FACS-sorted CD8+CD4-CCR7+CD45RA+ naive T cells. Receptors were obtained from a human donor in good health. Some libraries in this study had Jurkat cell RNA spiked in.

The chain carries TRBV10-3 and TRBJ2-3; D call uncertain. The germline CDR1 and CDR2 sequences are ENHRY and SYGVKD. The CDR3 sequence is 18 residues long. Trimming removed 2 bases at V and 1 base at J, with 19 bases between. The CDR3 is CAISEVPQTLGRTDTQYF. The CDR3 region has the DNA TGTGCCATCAGTGAGGTCCCTCAGACCCTCGGGCGCACAGATACGCAGTATTTT.

As for this clonotype: This may come from a read error, since a much larger clone is one base off. The J gene is TRBJ2-3, the V gene TRBV9, with a tentative D call TRBD1 (6 bases). The CDR3 sequence is 16 residues long. Trimming took 7 bases from V and 3 from J, leaving 21 bases between them. Germline V gene sequence: CDR1 SGDLS, CDR2 YYNGEE. The CDR3 bases are TGTGCCAGCGGACAAAGCCGGGACACCTCAACAGATACGCAGTATTTT. Translation gives CASGQSRDTSTDTQYF.

Comment on this clonotype: Sequence at one end of the junction differs from germline and may be a read error. The rearrangement links TRBV4-3 to TRBJ2-5; TRBD2 matches 12 bases. The CDR3 length is 18 residues. Germline CDR1 LGHNA, CDR2 YSLEER. The CDR3, as DNA: TGCGCCAGCAGCCAAGAGACTAGCGGGGGCCTCTTTGAAGAGGCCCAGTACTTC. As protein: CASSQETSGGLFEEAQYF.

This clonotype has at least ten counts. This chain joins TRBV7-9 and TRBJ1-1, with D perhaps TRBD1 (5 bases). The CDR3 is 14 amino acids. V was pared by 5 bases and J by 6 bases, with 16 bases between. Germline V gene lookup returns CDR1 SEHNR and CDR2 FQNEAQ (reference sequence). The CDR3 DNA follows: TGTGCCAGCAGCCCAGGGCCCTCCGGGGCTGAAGCTTTCTTT. It codes for CASSPGPSGAEAFF.

Points on this clonotype: Since a much larger clone is just one base distant, this may be a read error. The CDR3 DNA follows: TGTGCCAGCAGCCAGCTACTAGCGGATAAAAACATTCAGTGCTTC. Its translation is CASSQLLADKNIQCF. This sequence joins TRBV4-2 and TRBJ2-4; 8 bases line up with TRBD2. The CDR3 runs 15 residues. Germline V gene sequence: CDR1 LGHNA, CDR2 YNFKEQ.

This clonotype has at least ten counts. The CDR3 coding sequence is TGTGCCAGCAGCTTGGCTGGACTCAACCCTAGCACAGATACGCAGTATTTT. It specifies CASSLAGLNPSTDTQYF. This chain joins TRBV5-6 and TRBJ2-3, with D tentatively TRBD2 (5 bases). The CDR3 is 17 residues long. V was pared by 0 bases and J by 0 bases, with 14 bases between. Per the germline V gene, CDR1 is SGHDT and CDR2 is YYEEEE.

This clonotype has a handful of counts. This may be a read error: a much more frequent sequence differs by one nucleotide. This chain links TRBV29-1 with TRBJ1-1; TRBD1 is a possible D gene (5 bases). The CDR3 has 11 residues. The V end lost 8 bases, the J end lost 8 bases, and 15 bases lay between the germline ends. CDR1 SQVTM and CDR2 ANQGSEA come from the germline V gene. The CDR3 coding sequence is TGCAGCATTGTTGGGGGTGGAGAAGCTTTCTTT. Residues: CSIVGGGEAFF.

This chain joins TRBV6-1 and TRBJ2-7, with 8 bases aligning to TRBD1. Germline assignment: CDR1 MNHNS and CDR2 SASEGT. The CDR3 has 15 residues. V trimming: 1 base; J trimming: 2 bases; junction bases outside the gene matches: 4. The CDR3, as DNA: TGTGCCAGCAGTGAAGTCGGGACAGGTACCTACGAGCAGTACTTC. This codes for CASSEVGTGTYEQYF.

This clonotype was observed a handful of times. The chain is built from TRBV9 and TRBJ2-5, with a tentative D call TRBD2 (6 bases). The V and J ends lost 4 bases and 1 base respectively, with 14 bases between them. This CDR3 comprises 15 residues. The germline gives CDR1 SGDLS, CDR2 YYNGEE. The CDR3 bases are TGTGCCAGCAGCCCATACGGGACTCTCCAAGAGACCCAGTACTTC. Protein product: CASSPYGTLQETQYF.

This clonotype was observed many times. The chain carries TRBV6-4 and TRBJ1-6; D remains unclear. Trimming took 2 bases from V and 10 from J, leaving 12 bases between them. Germline loops: CDR1 MRHNA, CDR2 SNTAGT. The CDR3 loop spans 14 amino acids. The CDR3 loop reads CASSDGFMGSPLHF. CDR3 DNA sequence: TGTGCCAGCAGTGACGGGTTCATGGGATCACCCCTCCACTTT.

The rearrangement links TRBV6-5 to TRBJ2-2, with a weak D call TRBD2 (6 bases). The V end lost 0 bases, the J end lost 8 bases, and 19 bases lay between the germline ends. Looked up from germline, CDR1 is MNHEY and CDR2 is SVGAGI. The CDR3 consists of 17 residues. The CDR3 DNA sequence: TGTGCCAGCAGTTACTCGGCCGGGACTCCAGCCTGGGGGGAGCTGTTTTTT. Translated, it gives CASSYSAGTPAWGELFF.

Only a few counts were recorded for this clonotype. The chain joins TRBV20-1 to TRBJ1-2; TRBD1 is a possible D gene (6 bases). V shed 1 base and J shed 3 bases, with 9 bases lying between them. The CDR3 totals 13 residues. Germline CDR1 reads DFQATT; CDR2 reads SNEGSKA (reference sequence). CDR3 amino acids: CSARVQGDYGYTF. The CDR3 nucleotides are TGCAGTGCTAGAGTACAGGGAGACTATGGCTACACCTTC.

This clonotype was observed at least ten times. The chain uses TRBV28 and TRBJ2-3; tentatively, D is TRBD2 (5 bases). The CDR3 length is 14 residues. CDR1 and CDR2 (germline): MDHEN, SYDVKM. Trimming pared 3 bases from V and 2 bases from J, leaving 9 bases between. The CDR3 loop is CASSFSGFTDTQYF. In nucleotides, the CDR3 is TGTGCCAGCAGTTTCAGCGGATTCACAGATACGCAGTATTTT.

This clonotype was counted many times. CDR3 in amino acids: CSVEPTGYDGYTF. The CDR3 nucleotides are TGCAGCGTTGAACCTACAGGGTACGACGGCTACACCTTC. J is TRBJ1-2 and V is TRBV29-1, with D possibly matching TRBD1 (6 bases). The V gene lost 2 bases and the J gene lost 8 bases, with 15 bases spanning the gap. Looked up from germline, CDR1 is SQVTM and CDR2 is ANQGSEA. CDR3 length: 13 residues.

The table lists this clonotype with many counts. The rearrangement joins TRBV13 to TRBJ2-3; D remains ambiguous. The CDR3 consists of 12 residues. Germline values: CDR1 PRHDT, CDR2 FYEKMQ (reference sequence). V was clipped by 5 bases and J by 5 bases, with 8 bases between them. Written as DNA, the CDR3 is TGTGCCAGCAGCCACCAAGGAGATACGCAGTATTTT. Amino acid sequence: CASSHQGDTQYF.

As regards this clonotype: A junction end diverges from the germline sequence, so it may reflect a read error. The J gene is TRBJ1-1, the V gene TRBV29-1; the D is unclear. Germline V gives CDR1 SQVTM, CDR2 ANQGSEA. This CDR3 region has 11 residues. CDR3 DNA sequence: TGCAGCAGATTAATGAACATTGAAGCTTTCTTT. Its translation is CSRLMNIEAFF.

A word on this clonotype: This clone may be a read error of a much larger clone one base away. The V and J genes are TRBV28 and TRBJ2-3; a weak D match, TRBD1 (6 bases). Germline CDR1 and CDR2: MDHEN and SYDVKM. Trimming left V 5 bases short and J 2 bases short, with 14 bases between. This CDR3 is 15 amino acids long. For the CDR3, the DNA is TGTGCCAGCAGTATGAAGACAGGCTTCACAGATACGCAGTATTTT. Encoded protein: CASSMKTGFTDTQYF. The complete variable domain, with remaining parts taken from reference TRBV28 and TRBJ2-3, reads DVKVTQSSRYLVKRTGEKVFLECVQDMDHENMFWYRQDPGLGLRLIYFSYDVKMKEKGDIPEGYSVSREKKERFSLILESASTNQTSMYLCASSMKTGFTDTQYFGPGTRLTVL.

This clonotype has a handful of counts. This chain joins TRBV5-1 and TRBJ2-3; 9 bases are shared with TRBD2. V shed 4 bases, J shed 1 base, and the junction held 7 bases outside the gene matches. The CDR3 has 16 residues. Germline values: CDR1 SGHRS, CDR2 YFSETQ. The CDR3: CASSTDSGSGTDTQYF. Written as DNA, the CDR3 is TGCGCCAGCAGCACCGATAGCGGGAGTGGCACAGATACGCAGTATTTT.

The gene calls are TRBV6-5 and TRBJ2-2, with D maybe TRBD2 (5 bases). Germline lookup yields CDR1 MNHEY and CDR2 SVGAGI. This CDR3 contains 12 residues. Trimming removed 6 bases from V and 4 bases from J, with 6 bases in between. CDR3 sequence: CASRTSTGELFF. CDR3 in DNA: TGTGCCAGCAGAACTAGCACCGGGGAGCTGTTTTTT.

This clonotype was seen ten or more times. The V and J genes are TRBV19 and TRBJ2-3; D may be TRBD1 (8 bases). CDR3 length: 17 amino acids. Germline V gives CDR1 LNHDA, CDR2 SQIVND (reference sequence). The V and J ends lost 1 base and 2 bases respectively, with 16 bases between them. The CDR3 region is CASSIVGGTGNTDTQYF. The CDR3, as DNA: TGTGCCAGTAGTATAGTGGGGGGGACAGGAAACACAGATACGCAGTATTTT.

For this clonotype: A read error may be the cause here, since a much bigger clone is one base away. V is TRBV7-9 and J is TRBJ2-3; D gene unclear. Germline V gene sequence: CDR1 SEHNR, CDR2 FQNEAQ (reference sequence). This CDR3 region has 13 residues. In DNA, the CDR3 is TGTGCCAGCAGCTTCCCACCGTCGGATACGCAGTGTTTT. Its protein is CASSFPPSDTQCF.

Details on this clonotype: One junction end does not reproduce the germline sequence, and a read error may be involved. The chain combines TRBV7-9 with TRBJ2-7, with TRBD1 as a possible D gene (6 bases). The CDR3 sequence is 14 residues long. The V gene's germline CDR1 is SEHNR and CDR2 FQNEAQ (reference sequence). The CDR3 DNA reads as TGTGCCAGCAGCTTAGGAGGCAGGGGCTACGAGCAGTGCTTC. Its translation is CASSLGGRGYEQCF.

In this sample, this clonotype turned up a few times. The chain employs TRBV7-6 and TRBJ2-3; 12 bases align to TRBD2. After removal of 6 bases from V and 0 bases from J, the junction contained 13 bases not matched to a gene. CDR1 and CDR2 from the germline V gene are SGHVS and FNYEAQ. This CDR3 is 19 amino acids long. CDR3 bases: TGTGCCAGCAGGGTTACTAGCGGGGGGCCGTTAACTAGCACAGATACGCAGTATTTT. Its protein is CASRVTSGGPLTSTDTQYF.

A remark on this clonotype: This sequence may be a read error, since a much larger clone differs from it by one base. V is TRBV7-9 and J is TRBJ2-4; D might be TRBD2 (5 bases). Per germline, CDR1 SEHNR and CDR2 FQNEAQ (reference sequence). The CDR3 totals 15 residues. As DNA, the CDR3 is TGTGCCAGCCAAAGGGCGGACCTAGCCAAAAACATTCAGCACTTC. Its translation is CASQRADLAKNIQHF. Based on the CDR3 plus reference TRBV7-9 and TRBJ2-4, the full variable domain is DTGVSQNPRHKITKRGQNVTFRCDPISEHNRLYWYRQTLGQGPEFLTYFQNEAQLEKSRLLSDRFSAERPKGSFSTLEIQRTEQGDSAMYLCASQRADLAKNIQHFGAGTRLSVL.

In this sample, this clonotype turned up many times. The chain couples TRBV7-2 to TRBJ1-1; possibly TRBD1 for D (6 bases). V lost 5 bases and J 3 bases, leaving 10 bases between the germline ends. The CDR3 has 13 residues. Per the germline V gene, CDR1 is SGHTA and CDR2 is FQGNSA. Written as DNA, the CDR3 is TGTGCCAGCAGCAGGGGGGGGCACACTGAAGCTTTCTTT. Its translation is CASSRGGHTEAFF.

This clonotype was observed a handful of times. The chain links TRBV20-1 to TRBJ2-2; D uncertain. Germline V gene data show CDR1 as DFQATT and CDR2 as SNEGSKA (reference sequence). V shed 3 bases and J shed 1 base, with 6 bases lying between them. The CDR3 is 13 residues long. The CDR3 coding sequence is TGCAGTGCTAGGCAGTTGAACACCGGGGAGCTGTTTTTT. Amino acid sequence: CSARQLNTGELFF.

This clonotype turned up a few times. V is TRBV5-6 and J is TRBJ2-1, with 10 bases identical to TRBD2. The germline V gene has CDR1 SGHDT and CDR2 YYEEEE. Trimming at V came to 4 bases and at J to 0 bases, leaving 16 bases not matched to a gene. This CDR3 comprises 20 residues. The CDR3, as DNA: TGTGCCAGCAGCCGCGTGGGGCTAGCGGGAGCCCCTAGCTCCTACAATGAGCAGTTCTTC. Its protein is CASSRVGLAGAPSSYNEQFF.

This clonotype was counted at least ten times. The genes are TRBV28 and TRBJ2-7; D not certain. Trimming cost V 5 bases and J 2 bases, with 10 bases left between them. This CDR3 comprises 13 residues. Germline CDR1 and CDR2: MDHEN and SYDVKM. This chain's CDR3 is CASSPPPAYEQYF. The CDR3, as DNA: TGTGCCAGCAGTCCTCCCCCGGCCTACGAGCAGTACTTC.